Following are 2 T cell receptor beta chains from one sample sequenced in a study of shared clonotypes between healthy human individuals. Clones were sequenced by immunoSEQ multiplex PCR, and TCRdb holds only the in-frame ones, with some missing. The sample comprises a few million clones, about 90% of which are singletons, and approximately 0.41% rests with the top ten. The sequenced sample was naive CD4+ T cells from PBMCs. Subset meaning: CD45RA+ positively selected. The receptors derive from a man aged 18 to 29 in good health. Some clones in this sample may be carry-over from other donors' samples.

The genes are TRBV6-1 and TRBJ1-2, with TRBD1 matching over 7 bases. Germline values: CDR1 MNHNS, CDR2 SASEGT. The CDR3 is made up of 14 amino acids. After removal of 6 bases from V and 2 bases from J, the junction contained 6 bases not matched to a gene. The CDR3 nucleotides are TGTGCCAGCAGAGTCCGGGACAGCAACTATGGCTACACCTTC. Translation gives CASRVRDSNYGYTF.

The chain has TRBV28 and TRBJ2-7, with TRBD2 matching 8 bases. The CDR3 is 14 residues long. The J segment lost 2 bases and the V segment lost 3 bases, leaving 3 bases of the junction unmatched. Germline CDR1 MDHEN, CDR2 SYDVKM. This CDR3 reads CASSLAGLAYEQYF. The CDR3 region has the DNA TGTGCCAGCAGTTTGGCGGGACTAGCCTACGAGCAGTACTTC.